Reported below is one T cell receptor (beta chain). What it binds is unknown. TCRdb keeps only in-frame clones here, not all; method: immunoSEQ multiplex PCR. The data contain over 10,000 clones, around 25% of them singletons. The ends were cut back, 4 bases at V and 1 base at J, with 5 bases in the middle. This CDR3 region has 13 residues. The V gene's germline CDR1 is MNHGY and CDR2 SAAAGT. This specimen comes from a study of sequential checkpoint blockade in melanoma. Noted treatment: randomized to nivolumab then ipilimumab (arm A) or the reverse (arm B). Study outcomes and limitations: PD-L1 staining and CD8+ counts, not mutational load, tracked tumor T-cell clonality.

The receptor's source is a human donor with melanoma. The sequencing here drew on tumor tissue (inferred from file names), taken from a patient given nivolumab and ipilimumab in sequence. The rearrangement uses TRBV6-8 and TRBJ1-5, with D unresolved. CDR3 protein: CASSWQSNQPQHF. As DNA, the CDR3 is TGTGCCAGCAGTTGGCAGAGCAATCAGCCCCAGCATTTT.